This TCR beta chain came from a study of T-cell reconstitution after alpha-beta-depleted transplantation in children. General study points: A year had passed since transplant, and T-cell counts and diversity by then came mostly from newly produced T cells.

The germline V gene has CDR1 SQVTM and CDR2 ANQGSEA. This CDR3 is built from 13 residues. TCRbeta library preparation incorporated unique molecular identifiers. TCRdb re-derived calls from the PCR reads in MiXCR, one entry per CDR3 protein. The top ten hold about a third of the sample, which has about 610,000 distinct CDR3 sequences, 25% to 30% seen once. About this clonotype: Its antigen is still unknown.

The sequencing used PBMCs, collected before TCRalphabeta/CD19-depleted stem cell transplant. This receptor was identified in a boy in the first two years of life with Wiskott-Aldrich syndrome, due to receive a stem cell transplant. The rearrangement links TRBV29-1 to TRBJ2-5, with TRBD1 as a possible D gene (6 bases). CDR3 nucleotide sequence: TGCGCGAAAACGACCGGGACAAAAGAGACCCAGTACTTC. Its protein product is CAKTTGTKETQYF.